This record looks at one T cell receptor beta chain sequence and its context. The CDR3 runs to 17 residues. Germline V gene sequence: CDR1 SGDLS, CDR2 YYNGEE. With 1 base removed from V and 4 bases from J, the gap between germline ends came to 17 bases. This entry belongs to a study of blood T cell repertoires in COVID-19. Study-level information: In each case, the material was cDNA or gDNA derived from T cells, B-cell-depleted T cells, or PBMCs.

As handled by the study authors: Amplification with reference gene primers provided the estimates of nucleated cell counts. Only in-frame clones appear in the TCRdb table, and some are missing; sequencing was by immunoSEQ multiplex PCR. That table supplies the V and J calls and clone size; D and trimming were determined from the DNA. The data contain about 150,000 clones, around 87% of them singletons. Specimen: peripheral blood. This TCR derives from a woman aged 35 to 49 with acute or convalescent COVID-19. This chain uses TRBV9 with TRBJ2-2; perhaps TRBD2 as D (7 bases). The CDR3 DNA follows: TGTGCCAGCAGCGTAAGTGGAGGGGGGGCCACCACCGGGGAGCTGTTTTTT. Translation gives CASSVSGGGATTGELFF.